The clone carrying this T cell receptor beta chain was recorded once. Other DNA sequences of this sample code for an identical CDR3. This record belongs to a study of cytomegalovirus exposure and HLA in healthy donors. The V and J ends lost 4 bases and 9 bases, in that order; junction bases with no gene match: 11. Germline values: CDR1 LNHDA, CDR2 SQIVND (reference sequence). This CDR3 region has 16 residues. The PCR had 60 Vbeta and 13 Jbeta primers. Assay: immunoSEQ multiplex PCR; the TCRdb copy retains only in-frame clones and omits some. In the table there are some 67,000 clones, roughly 76% of which are singletons.

The V call is TRBV19, the J call TRBJ2-2, with 10 bases that match TRBD2. Source material: PBMCs. This clonotype originated in a man aged 55 to 70 in good health and CMV-seropositive. The chain's CDR3 is CASSTFAAGGPRELFF. The CDR3 DNA follows: TGTGCCAGTAGTACCTTTGCAGCGGGAGGGCCCAGGGAGCTGTTTTTT. The entire variable domain, with the rest obtained from reference TRBV19 and TRBJ2-2, is as follows: DGGITQSPKYLFRKEGQNVTLSCEQNLNHDAMYWYRQDPGQGLRLIYYSQIVNDFQKGDIAEGYSVSREKKESFPLTVTSAQKNPTAFYLCASSTFAAGGPRELFFGEGSRLTVL.